The next 9 T cell receptor beta chains were all read from a single sample in a study of T cells in Graves' hyperthyroidism and ophthalmopathy. Amplified TCR beta CDR3 regions derived from RNA transcripts. The study used the HTBI primer set for a first-round RT-PCR of the TCR CDR3. A single record per CDR3 protein comes from TCRdb applying MiXCR to the multiplex PCR reads. This table has roughly 420,000 distinct CDR3 sequences, around 14% appearing once. The sample consisted of blood. The receptors stem from a woman aged 18-29 years with Graves' hyperthyroidism.

This clonotype was found many times. The rearrangement links TRBV10-3 to TRBJ2-3; D is uncertain. V was cut by 5 bases and J by 4 bases, with 10 bases left in between. The germline V gene encodes CDR1 ENHRY and CDR2 SYGVKD. This CDR3 comprises 13 residues. CDR3 nucleotide sequence: TGTGCCATCAGTCTGGGCTTAGCAGATACGCAGTATTTT. Protein product: CAISLGLADTQYF.

This clonotype was seen more than once but under ten times. The chain couples TRBV5-1 to TRBJ2-1, with TRBD2 identical over 8 bases. V dropped 4 bases and J dropped 9; count of bases not matched to a gene: 15. The CDR3 consists of 16 residues. Germline-derived CDR1 and CDR2 are SGHRS and YFSETQ. The CDR3 DNA sequence: TGCGCCAGCAGCCCCGGGGGGGGTTTAGACATTAGTGAGCAGTTCTTC. Residues: CASSPGGGLDISEQFF.

This clonotype was seen at least ten times. The V gene is TRBV29-1, the J gene TRBJ1-2, with unresolved D. The V end lost 6 bases, the J end lost 2 bases, and 13 bases lay between the germline ends. The CDR3 sequence is 13 residues long. Germline CDR1 is SQVTM and CDR2 is ANQGSEA. The CDR3, as DNA: TGCAGCGTGGAGGACGTAAAAAACTATGGCTACACCTTC. It codes for CSVEDVKNYGYTF.

In its sample, this clonotype was seen a few times. This clone may be a read error of a much larger clone one base away. This chain connects TRBV2 to TRBJ1-1; a possible D gene is TRBD1 (5 bases). The V gene's germline CDR1 is SNHLY and CDR2 FYNNEI. Trimming pared 4 bases from V and 7 bases from J, leaving 13 bases between. The CDR3 loop spans 13 amino acids. The CDR3: CASSVIGVGEAFF. The CDR3 DNA sequence: TGTGCCAGCAGTGTAATAGGGGTCGGTGAAGCTTTCTTT.

The V gene is TRBV5-8, the J gene TRBJ1-1; D gene uncertain. The CDR3 contains 15 residues. The germline V gene encodes CDR1 SGHTS and CDR2 YDEGEE. Between the trimmed V and J ends, which lost 0 bases and 0 bases, there was a span of 9 bases. The CDR3 nucleotides are TGTGCCAGCAGCTTGGGGCGACAAATGAACACTGAAGCTTTCTTT. Translated, it gives CASSLGRQMNTEAFF. Based on the CDR3 plus reference TRBV5-8 and TRBJ1-1, the full variable domain is EAGVTQSPTHLIKTRGQQATLRCSPISGHTSVYWYQQALGLGLQFLLWYDEGEERNRGNFPPRFSGRQFPNYSSELNVNALELEDSALYLCASSLGRQMNTEAFFGQGTRLTVV.

At least ten counts were recorded for this clonotype. The rearrangement joins TRBV11-3 to TRBJ2-3; no firm D call. Germline V gene data show CDR1 as SGHNT and CDR2 as YENEEA. V was trimmed by 6 bases and J by 9 bases, leaving 13 bases between them. This CDR3 spans 12 amino acids. CDR3 residues: CASRSDWRTQYF. In DNA form, the CDR3 reads TGTGCCAGCAGGTCAGACTGGCGGACGCAGTATTTT.

J is TRBJ1-2 and V is TRBV7-9; 7 bases fit TRBD1. The CDR3 runs to 13 residues. V gave up 6 bases and J gave up 7 bases; unmatched junction bases: 8. Per the germline V gene, CDR1 is SEHNR and CDR2 is FQNEAQ (reference sequence). CDR3 sequence: CASSSDRVGGYTF. CDR3 in DNA: TGTGCCAGCAGTTCCGACAGGGTTGGTGGCTACACCTTC.

The chain joins TRBV20-1 to TRBJ1-2; D is unresolved. Deletions cut 6 bases from V and 3 bases from J, with 11 bases between. There are 12 residues in the CDR3. In germline, CDR1 is DFQATT, CDR2 SNEGSKA (reference sequence). The CDR3 protein is CSAYTADYGYTF. In nucleotides, the CDR3 is TGCAGTGCCTATACAGCGGACTATGGCTACACCTTC.

This clonotype was observed at least ten times. The gene calls are TRBV19 and TRBJ2-1; TRBD1 matches at 10 bases. CDR1 and CDR2 from the germline V gene are LNHDA and SQIVND (reference sequence). V gave up 4 bases and J gave up 9 bases; unmatched junction bases: 3. This CDR3 comprises 13 residues. The CDR3: CASSKGQGSEQFF. As DNA, the CDR3 is TGTGCCAGTAGTAAGGGACAGGGGAGTGAGCAGTTCTTC. Variable domain in full (rest from reference TRBV19 and TRBJ2-1): DGGITQSPKYLFRKEGQNVTLSCEQNLNHDAMYWYRQDPGQGLRLIYYSQIVNDFQKGDIAEGYSVSREKKESFPLTVTSAQKNPTAFYLCASSKGQGSEQFFGPGTRLTVL.